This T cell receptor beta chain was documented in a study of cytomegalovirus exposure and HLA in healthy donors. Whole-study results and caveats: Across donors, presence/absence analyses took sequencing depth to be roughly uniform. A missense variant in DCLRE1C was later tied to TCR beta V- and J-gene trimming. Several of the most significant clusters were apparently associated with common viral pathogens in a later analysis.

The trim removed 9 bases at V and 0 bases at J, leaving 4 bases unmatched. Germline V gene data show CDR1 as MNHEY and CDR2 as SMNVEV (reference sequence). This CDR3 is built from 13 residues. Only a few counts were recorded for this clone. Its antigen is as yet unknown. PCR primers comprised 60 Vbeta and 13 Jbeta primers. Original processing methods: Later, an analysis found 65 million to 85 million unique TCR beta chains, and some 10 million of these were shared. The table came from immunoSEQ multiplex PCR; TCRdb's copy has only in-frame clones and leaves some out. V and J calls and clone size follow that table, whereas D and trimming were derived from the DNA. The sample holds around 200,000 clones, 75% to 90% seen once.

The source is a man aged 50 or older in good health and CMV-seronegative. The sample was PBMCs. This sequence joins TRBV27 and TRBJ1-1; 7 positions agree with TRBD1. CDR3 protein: CASWDRMNTEAFF. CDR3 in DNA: TGTGCCAGTTGGGACAGAATGAACACTGAAGCTTTCTTT.